This entry lists 18 T cell receptor beta chains sequenced from one sample in a study of blood T cell repertoires in COVID-19. Sequenced by immunoSEQ multiplex PCR; TCRdb stores in-frame clones only, minus some. The sample includes approximately 84,000 clones, 80% of them seen just once. Sequenced: peripheral blood. All receptors derive from a human donor in a cohort sampled during active COVID-19.

The chain couples TRBV18 to TRBJ2-3; possible D gene TRBD2, 5 bases. Germline V lookup: CDR1 KGHSH, CDR2 LQKENI. V gave up 3 bases and J gave up 5 bases, with 9 bases separating them. The CDR3 extends over 13 amino acids. CDR3 sequence (DNA): TGTGCCAGCTCACCCCAACGGGGAGATACGCAGTATTTT. Amino acid sequence: CASSPQRGDTQYF.

V and J are TRBV6-1 and TRBJ1-3; no clear D. Trimming removed 3 bases at V and 4 bases at J, with 10 bases between. The CDR3 consists of 14 residues. Germline CDR1 and CDR2: MNHNS and SASEGT. CDR3 protein: CASSDAARGNTIYF. CDR3 in DNA: TGTGCCAGCAGTGATGCGGCAAGGGGAAACACCATATATTTT.

V usage is TRBV6-5 and J usage is TRBJ1-4; D is possibly TRBD1 (5 bases). The germline CDR1 and CDR2 sequences are MNHEY and SVGAGI. The CDR3 has 16 residues. Trimming took 3 bases from V and 0 from J, leaving 11 bases between them. CDR3 in DNA: TGTGCCAGCAGTTATGTGCGGACAACAACTAATGAAAAACTGTTTTTT. Protein: CASSYVRTTTNEKLFF.

The DNA of the CDR3 is TGTGCCAGCAGTGTTCGGCAGGGGCGTTCCTACGAGCAGTACTTC. This translates into CASSVRQGRSYEQYF. The chain carries TRBV2 and TRBJ2-7; tentative D call: TRBD1 (6 bases). Germline CDR1 SNHLY, CDR2 FYNNEI. The CDR3 extends over 15 amino acids. Trimming removed 4 bases at V and 1 base at J, with 14 bases between.

V gene TRBV2 combines with J gene TRBJ2-3; 7 bases are a match to TRBD2. CDR3 length: 15 residues. Germline CDR1 reads SNHLY; CDR2 reads FYNNEI. The junction had 5 bases not matched to a gene; V was cut back by 5 bases and J by 0 bases. The DNA for the CDR3 is TGTGCCAGCAGTCGACTAGCCCTTAGCACAGATACGCAGTATTTT. This gives the protein CASSRLALSTDTQYF.

This sequence joins TRBV7-2 and TRBJ2-5, with a tentative D call TRBD1 (6 bases). Trimming removed 4 bases at V and 4 bases at J, with 19 bases between. Germline assignment: CDR1 SGHTA and CDR2 FQGNSA. This CDR3 contains 16 residues. The CDR3 sequence: CASSSGAGARGETQYF. DNA for the CDR3: TGTGCCAGCAGCTCAGGGGCAGGGGCGAGGGGAGAGACCCAGTACTTC.

The genes are TRBV28 and TRBJ2-7; 9 nucleotides line up with TRBD1. Germline V gene sequence: CDR1 MDHEN, CDR2 SYDVKM. V lost 4 bases and J lost 3; bases outside the gene matches: 10. The CDR3 is made up of 16 amino acids. The CDR3 sequence: CASSSLGTGYLYEQYF. The CDR3 DNA follows: TGTGCCAGCAGTTCTCTCGGGACAGGGTATCTCTACGAGCAGTACTTC.

CDR3 amino acids: CASSPRGAANTGELFF. In DNA, the CDR3 is TGTGCCAGCAGCCCCCGCGGGGCCGCGAACACCGGGGAGCTGTTTTTT. V gene TRBV9 combines with J gene TRBJ2-2, with a weak D call TRBD2 (6 bases). Germline lookup yields CDR1 SGDLS and CDR2 YYNGEE. The CDR3 extends over 16 amino acids. V was pared by 4 bases and J by 0 bases, with 13 bases between.

This clone was recorded a few times. The chain joins TRBV6-1 to TRBJ2-7, with 10 bases fitting TRBD2. The CDR3 consists of 16 residues. Germline loops: CDR1 MNHNS, CDR2 SASEGT. V gave up 0 bases and J gave up 4 bases; unmatched junction bases: 6. The CDR3 coding sequence is TGTGCCAGCAGTGAAGCGCGTAGCGGGGGGTATTACGAGCAGTACTTC. It codes for CASSEARSGGYYEQYF.

The chain links TRBV18 to TRBJ2-1, with 10 bases lining up with TRBD1. The V and J ends lost 6 bases and 7 bases, in that order; junction bases with no gene match: 6. CDR3 length: 14 residues. Germline CDR1 is KGHSH and CDR2 is LQKENI. The CDR3, as DNA: TGTGCCAGCTCTTCGGGGACAGGGGAAAATGAGCAGTTCTTC. Amino acids: CASSSGTGENEQFF. The complete variable domain, with remaining parts taken from reference TRBV18 and TRBJ2-1, reads NAGVMQNPRHLVRRRGQEARLRCSPMKGHSHVYWYRQLPEEGLKFMVYLQKENIIDESGMPKERFSAEFPKEGPSILRIQQVVRGDSAAYFCASSSGTGENEQFFGPGTRLTVL.

The rearrangement uses TRBV10-1 and TRBJ2-7; 8 bases are shared with TRBD1. Losses at the gene ends were 3 bases for V and 3 bases for J; bases not matched to a gene: 7. Germline CDR1 reads WNHNN; CDR2 reads SYGVQD (reference sequence). The CDR3 extends over 15 amino acids. CDR3 nucleotides: TGCGCCAGCAGTGATGGACAGGGCAGGAACTACGAGCAGTACTTC. It is translated as CASSDGQGRNYEQYF.

The chain combines TRBV28 with TRBJ1-4, with D perhaps TRBD1 (5 bases). The V gene's germline CDR1 is MDHEN and CDR2 SYDVKM. V was clipped by 3 bases and J by 7 bases, with 12 bases between them. CDR3 length equals 14 residues. The CDR3, as DNA: TGTGCCAGCAGTTTGACCAGGGCAGGTGAAAAACTGTTTTTT. This translates into CASSLTRAGEKLFF.

J is TRBJ2-1 and V is TRBV7-9, with a possible D match to TRBD2 (6 bases). V shed 5 bases and J shed 5 bases, with 16 bases lying between them. Germline V gene lookup returns CDR1 SEHNR and CDR2 FQNEAQ (reference sequence). The CDR3 extends over 15 amino acids. The CDR3 DNA is TGTGCCAGCAGCCTCGGGACTTCCGTGAACAATGAGCAGTTCTTC. Amino acids: CASSLGTSVNNEQFF.

This chain uses TRBV7-2 with TRBJ1-5; 9 nucleotides agree with TRBD1. Germline V gives CDR1 SGHTA, CDR2 FQGNSA. With V trimmed by 5 bases and J by 2 bases, 4 bases remained unmatched. The CDR3 spans 15 residues. The CDR3 region has the DNA TGTGCCAGCAGCCCCGGGACAGGGCGCAATCAGCCCCAGCATTTT. Encoded protein: CASSPGTGRNQPQHF. The variable domain in full, completed from reference TRBV7-2 and TRBJ1-5, reads GAGVSQSPSNKVTEKGKDVELRCDPISGHTALYWYRQSLGQGLEFLIYFQGNSAPDKSGLPSDRFSAERTGGSVSTLTIQRTQQEDSAVYLCASSPGTGRNQPQHFGDGTRLSIL.

This sequence joins TRBV27 and TRBJ2-1; 9 positions match TRBD1. The CDR3 has 14 residues. J lost 8 bases, V lost 3 bases, and 5 bases had no gene match. From germline, CDR1 is MNHEY and CDR2 SMNVEV (reference sequence). The CDR3 loop reads CASSFWDREDEQFF. CDR3 DNA sequence: TGTGCCAGCAGTTTTTGGGACAGGGAAGATGAGCAGTTCTTC.

V gene TRBV6-6 combines with J gene TRBJ2-3, with 9 nucleotides matching TRBD2. Trimming at V came to 7 bases and at J to 2 bases, leaving 4 bases not matched to a gene. Germline V gene lookup returns CDR1 MNHNY and CDR2 SVGAGI (reference sequence). This CDR3 has 14 residues. The CDR3 spells CASTRTSVTDTQYF. The CDR3 nucleotides are TGTGCCAGCACCCGGACTAGCGTCACAGATACGCAGTATTTT.

This chain uses TRBV12-3 or TRBV12-4 with TRBJ1-5, with D hard to call. The CDR3 runs to 13 residues. Trimming pared 3 bases from V and 6 bases from J, leaving 9 bases between. The CDR3 here is CASSLTSVQPQHF. As DNA, the CDR3 is TGTGCCAGCAGTTTGACCAGCGTTCAGCCCCAGCATTTT.

This clone was picked up a small number of times. The chain joins TRBV7-8 to TRBJ1-6; no definite D call. The CDR3 contains 14 residues. V lost 2 bases and J 7 bases, leaving 9 bases between the germline ends. CDR1 SGHVS and CDR2 FQNEAQ come from the germline V gene. This chain's CDR3 is CASSLRTLNSPLHF. CDR3 bases: TGTGCCAGCAGCTTACGGACTCTCAATTCACCCCTCCACTTT.